Listed below are T cell receptor beta chains from one sample, sequenced in a study of T cell changes during pregnancy in multiple sclerosis. Repertoires were generated with immunoSEQ multiplex PCR, while TCRdb's copy carries only in-frame clones and drops some. The table records some 36,000 clones, about 93% of them present only once. Specimen: CD4+ T cells from peripheral blood mononuclear cells, collected in the second trimester of pregnancy. The origin of the receptors is a female donor in good health, enrolled as a control in a pregnancy study. Each CDR3 is given with its conserved first and last residue. A D gene is named only where the DNA matches it firmly. A row's size may be missing; if present it is once, few, many or a size class.

clone_size: .; d_call: .; j_call: TRBJ2-6; v_call: TRBV27; cdr3_length: 17; cdr3_aa: CASSLHQGFSGANVLTF; cdr3_nt: TGTGCCAGCAGTTTGCATCAGGGTTTCTCTGGGGCCAACGTCCTGACTTTC
clone_size: .; d_call: .; j_call: TRBJ2-1; v_call: TRBV28; cdr3_length: 15; cdr3_aa: CASLGKGISYNEQFF; cdr3_nt: TGTGCCAGCTTAGGGAAGGGGATCTCCTACAATGAGCAGTTCTTC
clone_size: once; d_call: TRBD1; j_call: TRBJ1-1; v_call: TRBV7-3; cdr3_length: 15; cdr3_aa: CASSATGAGNTEAFF; cdr3_nt: TGTGCCAGCAGTGCTACAGGGGCGGGGAACACTGAAGCTTTCTTT
clone_size: .; d_call: TRBD2; j_call: TRBJ2-1; v_call: TRBV7-2; cdr3_length: 16; cdr3_aa: CASSLAGGGINNEQFF; cdr3_nt: TGTGCCAGCAGCTTAGCGGGCGGGGGGATCAACAATGAGCAGTTCTTC
clone_size: .; d_call: TRBD2; j_call: TRBJ2-1; v_call: TRBV2; cdr3_length: 15; cdr3_aa: CASSESRTSGGAPFF; cdr3_nt: TGTGCCAGCAGTGAATCTCGGACTAGCGGGGGAGCCCCGTTCTTC
clone_size: .; d_call: .; j_call: TRBJ2-3; v_call: TRBV27; cdr3_length: 17; cdr3_aa: CASSLPQGIAGTDTQYF; cdr3_nt: TGTGCCAGCAGTTTACCCCAGGGAATTGCTGGCACAGATACGCAGTATTTT
clone_size: .; d_call: .; j_call: TRBJ2-1; v_call: TRBV5-1; cdr3_length: 15; cdr3_aa: CASSQGLGSYNEQFF; cdr3_nt: TGCGCCAGCAGTCAGGGGTTGGGCTCCTACAATGAGCAGTTCTTC
clone_size: .; d_call: TRBD1; j_call: TRBJ1-3; v_call: TRBV9; cdr3_length: 16; cdr3_aa: CASSVDPTGVGNTIYF; cdr3_nt: TGTGCCAGCAGCGTAGACCCCACAGGGGTTGGAAACACCATATATTTT
clone_size: .; d_call: .; j_call: TRBJ1-6; v_call: TRBV7-2; cdr3_length: 16; cdr3_aa: CASSLQGSTNNSPLHF; cdr3_nt: TGTGCCAGCAGCTTACAGGGTTCCACCAATAATTCACCCCTCCACTTT
clone_size: .; d_call: .; j_call: TRBJ1-2; v_call: TRBV28; cdr3_length: 12; cdr3_aa: CASSWGLLGYTF; cdr3_nt: TGTGCCAGCAGTTGGGGACTCTTGGGCTACACCTTC
clone_size: once; d_call: TRBD1; j_call: TRBJ2-1; v_call: TRBV6-5; cdr3_length: 15; cdr3_aa: CASSKQGAQRHEQFF; cdr3_nt: TGTGCCAGCAGCAAACAGGGGGCACAGCGTCATGAGCAGTTCTTC
clone_size: .; d_call: .; j_call: TRBJ1-1; v_call: TRBV30; cdr3_length: 15; cdr3_aa: CAWTYNRRGDTEAFF; cdr3_nt: TGTGCCTGGACGTACAACAGGCGGGGGGACACTGAAGCTTTCTTT
clone_size: .; d_call: TRBD1; j_call: TRBJ2-5; v_call: TRBV7-2; cdr3_length: 15; cdr3_aa: CASSPRPQGQETQYF; cdr3_nt: TGTGCCAGCAGCCCCCGACCACAGGGGCAAGAGACCCAGTACTTC
clone_size: .; d_call: TRBD1; j_call: TRBJ2-2; v_call: TRBV11-2; cdr3_length: 16; cdr3_aa: CASRPLDRGRAGELFF; cdr3_nt: TGTGCCAGCCGCCCTCTCGACAGGGGACGGGCCGGGGAGCTGTTTTTT
clone_size: .; d_call: .; j_call: TRBJ2-1; v_call: TRBV2; cdr3_length: 13; cdr3_aa: CASSDRGANEQFF; cdr3_nt: TGTGCCAGCAGTGATCGGGGGGCCAATGAGCAGTTCTTC
clone_size: .; d_call: TRBD2; j_call: TRBJ2-2; v_call: TRBV27; cdr3_length: 18; cdr3_aa: CASSLGLAGGRSTGELFF; cdr3_nt: TGTGCCAGCAGTTTGGGACTAGCGGGGGGGCGGAGCACCGGGGAGCTGTTTTTT
clone_size: .; d_call: .; j_call: TRBJ1-2; v_call: TRBV7-2; cdr3_length: 13; cdr3_aa: CASSLGTSYGYTF; cdr3_nt: TGTGCCAGCAGCTTAGGGACAAGCTATGGCTACACCTTC
clone_size: .; d_call: .; j_call: TRBJ2-3; v_call: TRBV7-9; cdr3_length: 13; cdr3_aa: CASSFVSSDTQYF; cdr3_nt: TGTGCCAGCAGCTTTGTGAGTTCCGATACGCAGTATTTT
clone_size: .; d_call: TRBD1; j_call: TRBJ1-1; v_call: TRBV11-2; cdr3_length: 14; cdr3_aa: CASSSDRGGTEAFF; cdr3_nt: TGTGCCAGCAGCTCCGACAGGGGTGGTACTGAAGCTTTCTTT
clone_size: .; d_call: .; j_call: TRBJ2-5; v_call: TRBV30; cdr3_length: 14; cdr3_aa: CAWSEPGRVETQYF; cdr3_nt: TGTGCCTGGTCTGAACCTGGGCGGGTGGAGACCCAGTACTTC
clone_size: .; d_call: .; j_call: TRBJ2-2; v_call: TRBV5-4; cdr3_length: 13; cdr3_aa: CASSLSGTGELFF; cdr3_nt: TGTGCCAGCAGCTTGTCGGGGACCGGGGAGCTGTTTTTT
clone_size: .; d_call: TRBD2; j_call: TRBJ2-1; v_call: TRBV14; cdr3_length: 20; cdr3_aa: CASSPLAGLAGGRRYNEQFF; cdr3_nt: TGTGCCAGCAGCCCGCTGGCGGGACTAGCGGGGGGGCGACGTTACAATGAGCAGTTCTTC
clone_size: .; d_call: .; j_call: TRBJ1-5; v_call: TRBV6-5; cdr3_length: 15; cdr3_aa: CASSWAGASNQPQHF; cdr3_nt: TGTGCCAGCAGTTGGGCAGGCGCTAGCAATCAGCCCCAGCATTTT
clone_size: .; d_call: .; j_call: TRBJ1-3; v_call: TRBV29-1; cdr3_length: 15; cdr3_aa: CSVEDYAGSGNTIYF; cdr3_nt: TGCAGCGTTGAAGATTATGCGGGCTCTGGAAACACCATATATTTT
clone_size: .; d_call: TRBD2; j_call: TRBJ2-1; v_call: TRBV9; cdr3_length: 20; cdr3_aa: CASSRDSGLAGGRGPNEQFF; cdr3_nt: TGTGCCAGCAGCCGAGACAGCGGACTAGCGGGGGGCCGGGGCCCCAATGAGCAGTTCTTC
clone_size: once; d_call: .; j_call: TRBJ2-3; v_call: TRBV6-5; cdr3_length: 15; cdr3_aa: CASSYRHSSTDTQYF; cdr3_nt: TGTGCCAGCAGTTACAGACACTCTAGCACAGATACGCAGTATTTT
clone_size: .; d_call: TRBD1; j_call: TRBJ2-7; v_call: TRBV5-1; cdr3_length: 16; cdr3_aa: CASSLAGGTGVREQYF; cdr3_nt: TGCGCCAGCAGCTTGGCCGGCGGGACAGGGGTGAGGGAGCAGTACTTC
clone_size: .; d_call: TRBD1; j_call: TRBJ1-2; v_call: TRBV7-2; cdr3_length: 16; cdr3_aa: CASSLAFRGRMGGYTF; cdr3_nt: TGTGCCAGCAGCTTAGCGTTCAGGGGGCGAATGGGGGGCTACACCTTC
clone_size: .; d_call: .; j_call: TRBJ2-7; v_call: TRBV18; cdr3_length: 14; cdr3_aa: CASSPLETAYEQYF; cdr3_nt: TGTGCCAGCTCACCCCTTGAGACTGCCTACGAGCAGTACTTC
clone_size: .; d_call: .; j_call: TRBJ2-7; v_call: TRBV6-5; cdr3_length: 14; cdr3_aa: CASSYSRTAHEQYF; cdr3_nt: TGTGCCAGCAGTTACTCGAGGACAGCCCACGAGCAGTACTTC
clone_size: .; d_call: .; j_call: TRBJ2-1; v_call: TRBV4-2; cdr3_length: 15; cdr3_aa: CASSQPARGVHEQFF; cdr3_nt: TGTGCCAGCAGCCAACCGGCCAGGGGGGTCCATGAGCAGTTCTTC
clone_size: .; d_call: .; j_call: TRBJ2-2; v_call: TRBV6-1; cdr3_length: 13; cdr3_aa: CAGRTGNTGELFF; cdr3_nt: TGTGCCGGGAGGACAGGGAACACCGGGGAGCTGTTTTTT
clone_size: .; d_call: .; j_call: TRBJ2-1; v_call: TRBV11-3; cdr3_length: 13; cdr3_aa: CASARGSVDEQFF; cdr3_nt: TGTGCCAGCGCCAGGGGTTCTGTCGATGAGCAGTTCTTC
clone_size: .; d_call: TRBD2; j_call: TRBJ2-1; v_call: TRBV4-2; cdr3_length: 15; cdr3_aa: CASSLAGSRGNEQFF; cdr3_nt: TGTGCCAGCAGCCTAGCGGGGTCGCGGGGCAATGAGCAGTTCTTC
clone_size: .; d_call: .; j_call: TRBJ1-2; v_call: TRBV18; cdr3_length: 15; cdr3_aa: CASSPLAGDHYGYTF; cdr3_nt: TGTGCCAGCTCACCCCTTGCAGGGGACCACTATGGCTACACCTTC
clone_size: .; d_call: TRBD1; j_call: TRBJ2-5; v_call: TRBV7-2; cdr3_length: 14; cdr3_aa: CASSPGTGGETQYF; cdr3_nt: TGTGCCAGCAGCCCAGGGACAGGGGGAGAGACCCAGTACTTC
clone_size: .; d_call: .; j_call: TRBJ1-1; v_call: TRBV19; cdr3_length: 13; cdr3_aa: CASSIVNAAEAFF; cdr3_nt: TGTGCCAGTAGTATCGTTAACGCGGCTGAAGCTTTCTTT
clone_size: .; d_call: .; j_call: TRBJ1-4; v_call: TRBV4-2; cdr3_length: 16; cdr3_aa: CASVSGTTATNEKLFF; cdr3_nt: TGTGCCAGCGTTTCCGGGACAACTGCAACTAATGAAAAACTGTTTTTT
clone_size: .; d_call: .; j_call: TRBJ2-3; v_call: TRBV7-3; cdr3_length: 16; cdr3_aa: CASSPQPGLRTDTQYF; cdr3_nt: TGTGCCAGCAGCCCACAGCCGGGACTCCGCACAGATACGCAGTATTTT
clone_size: .; d_call: TRBD1; j_call: TRBJ2-5; v_call: TRBV27; cdr3_length: 14; cdr3_aa: CASSPVRQGQTQYF; cdr3_nt: TGTGCCAGCAGTCCCGTCCGACAGGGGCAGACCCAGTACTTC
clone_size: .; d_call: TRBD1; j_call: TRBJ2-7; v_call: TRBV27; cdr3_length: 16; cdr3_aa: CASSFFRDSPSYEQYF; cdr3_nt: TGTGCCAGCAGTTTTTTCCGGGACAGTCCCTCCTACGAGCAGTACTTC
clone_size: .; d_call: TRBD1; j_call: TRBJ1-5; v_call: TRBV6-6; cdr3_length: 14; cdr3_aa: CASRIRQGNQPQHF; cdr3_nt: TGTGCCAGCAGGATCCGACAGGGTAATCAGCCCCAGCATTTT
clone_size: once; d_call: .; j_call: TRBJ1-1; v_call: TRBV7-9; cdr3_length: 12; cdr3_aa: CASSRGGYGAFF; cdr3_nt: TGTGCCAGCAGCCGGGGGGGTTACGGGGCTTTCTTT
clone_size: .; d_call: .; j_call: TRBJ1-1; v_call: TRBV29-1; cdr3_length: 16; cdr3_aa: CSVEGLWSGSLTEAFF; cdr3_nt: TGCAGCGTTGAAGGGCTATGGTCCGGGTCTCTCACTGAAGCTTTCTTT
clone_size: .; d_call: TRBD1; j_call: TRBJ2-7; v_call: TRBV15; cdr3_length: 15; cdr3_aa: CATSRGRDRGFGQYF; cdr3_nt: TGTGCCACCAGCAGAGGACGGGACAGGGGTTTCGGGCAGTACTTC
clone_size: .; d_call: .; j_call: TRBJ2-5; v_call: TRBV6-6; cdr3_length: 15; cdr3_aa: CASSYGEGAGETQYF; cdr3_nt: TGTGCCAGCAGTTACGGGGAAGGGGCGGGGGAGACCCAGTACTTC
clone_size: .; d_call: TRBD1; j_call: TRBJ1-1; v_call: TRBV4-2; cdr3_length: 17; cdr3_aa: CASSQGQGAGMNTEAFF; cdr3_nt: TGTGCCAGCAGCCAGGGACAGGGGGCTGGAATGAACACTGAAGCTTTCTTT
clone_size: .; d_call: .; j_call: TRBJ2-1; v_call: TRBV7-2; cdr3_length: 13; cdr3_aa: CASSLVADIEQFF; cdr3_nt: TGTGCCAGCAGCTTAGTCGCGGACATTGAGCAGTTCTTC
clone_size: .; d_call: TRBD1; j_call: TRBJ1-1; v_call: TRBV7-2; cdr3_length: 15; cdr3_aa: CASNSETGRNTEAFF; cdr3_nt: TGTGCCAGCAACTCAGAGACAGGGAGGAACACTGAAGCTTTCTTT
clone_size: .; d_call: .; j_call: TRBJ1-1; v_call: TRBV6-4; cdr3_length: 14; cdr3_aa: CASRNTNREGEAFF; cdr3_nt: TGTGCCAGCAGGAATACTAACAGGGAGGGTGAAGCTTTCTTT
clone_size: .; d_call: .; j_call: TRBJ2-3; v_call: TRBV9; cdr3_length: 15; cdr3_aa: CASSVAGDYTDTQYF; cdr3_nt: TGTGCCAGCAGCGTGGCAGGGGACTACACAGATACGCAGTATTTT
clone_size: .; d_call: .; j_call: TRBJ2-4; v_call: TRBV28; cdr3_length: 14; cdr3_aa: CASSLRIADRIQYF; cdr3_nt: TGTGCCAGCAGTTTACGGATAGCCGATAGGATTCAGTACTTC
clone_size: .; d_call: TRBD1; j_call: TRBJ1-2; v_call: TRBV4-3; cdr3_length: 19; cdr3_aa: CASSQGVGTGGLRTGGYTF; cdr3_nt: TGCGCCAGCAGCCAAGGGGTGGGGACAGGGGGCCTTCGGACGGGTGGCTACACCTTC
clone_size: few; d_call: .; j_call: TRBJ1-2; v_call: TRBV7-9; cdr3_length: 11; cdr3_aa: CASSLLYGYTF; cdr3_nt: TGTGCCAGCAGTCTCTTGTATGGCTACACCTTC
clone_size: .; d_call: .; j_call: TRBJ1-4; v_call: TRBV5-5; cdr3_length: 15; cdr3_aa: CASSLAGGGGEKLFF; cdr3_nt: TGTGCCAGCAGCTTGGCTGGGGGCGGCGGTGAAAAACTGTTTTTT